These T cell receptor beta chains were read from a single sample in a study of blood T cell repertoires in COVID-19. Libraries were prepared by immunoSEQ multiplex PCR; TCRdb keeps only in-frame clonotypes and omits some of them. Of around 57,000 clones detected, over 80% appear once; the ten largest clones hold around 8%. The sequenced sample consisted of peripheral blood. All receptors derive from a human donor with active COVID-19. The donor label of this sample is uncertain. CDR3s include the opening cysteine and the closing phenylalanine or tryptophan. The D gene is left open where the match is weak. Size tells how often a clone was seen (once, few, many) or the class of an expanded clone, and some rows leave it out.

TRBJ1-2 | TRBD1 | few | TRBV6-6 | CASSPGQVIDYTF | TGTGCCAGCAGCCCGGGACAGGTGATCGACTACACCTTC
TRBJ2-2 | TRBD2 | NA | TRBV5-1 | CASRPLAGGTGELFF | TGCGCCAGCAGACCGCTAGCGGGTGGGACCGGGGAGCTGTTTTTT
TRBJ2-2 | NA | NA | TRBV29-1 | CSFQFTGELFF | TGCAGCTTTCAATTCACCGGGGAGCTGTTTTTT
TRBJ2-4 | TRBD2 | once | TRBV29-1 | CSVEGLLAGGSLAKNIQYF | TGCAGCGTTGAAGGCCTACTAGCGGGAGGGTCCCTAGCCAAAAACATTCAGTACTTC
TRBJ2-3 | NA | NA | TRBV28 | CASSFGGSSDTQYF | TGTGCCAGCAGTTTTGGGGGGTCCTCAGATACGCAGTATTTT
TRBJ2-5 | TRBD2 | NA | TRBV3-1/TRBV3-2 | CASSQGGGGNTYQETQYF | TGTGCCAGCAGCCAAGGCGGCGGGGGGAACACGTACCAAGAGACCCAGTACTTC
TRBJ1-3 | NA | once | TRBV19 | CASSTGSVGNTIYF | TGTGCCAGTAGTACCGGGAGCGTTGGAAACACCATATATTTT
TRBJ2-3 | TRBD2 | NA | TRBV6-2/TRBV6-3 | CASSFPRSSGGNTDTQYF | TGTGCCAGCAGTTTCCCCCGTAGTAGCGGGGGGAACACAGATACGCAGTATTTT
TRBJ2-2 | NA | NA | TRBV28 | CASSRSGTNTGELFF | TGTGCCAGCAGTCGTAGCGGAACGAACACCGGGGAGCTGTTTTTT
TRBJ1-1 | TRBD1 | once | TRBV6-2/TRBV6-3 | CASSYRRDRAEDTEAFF | TGTGCCAGCAGTTACCGCCGGGACAGGGCTGAGGACACTGAAGCTTTCTTT
TRBJ2-1 | NA | NA | TRBV5-6 | CASSQLGTPFF | TGTGCCAGCAGCCAACTCGGGACTCCGTTCTTC
TRBJ1-1 | TRBD1 | few | TRBV5-1 | CASSLSATGGITAFF | TGCGCCAGCAGCTTGTCCGCTACAGGGGGGATTACGGCTTTCTTT
TRBJ2-1 | TRBD2 | NA | TRBV5-1 | CASSSGTSSYNEQFF | TGCGCCAGCAGCTCCGGGACTAGCTCCTACAATGAGCAGTTCTTC
TRBJ1-5 | TRBD1 | NA | TRBV6-1 | CASSERRGPGNQPQHF | TGTGCCAGCAGTGAACGCAGGGGGCCAGGCAATCAGCCCCAGCATTTT
TRBJ2-5 | TRBD2 | NA | TRBV3-1/TRBV3-2 | CASSQDGAGGLETQYF | TGTGCCAGCAGCCAAGATGGAGCGGGAGGGTTAGAGACCCAGTACTTC
TRBJ2-3 | NA | NA | TRBV6-5 | CASSLADPSTDTQYF | TGTGCCAGCAGTTTAGCGGATCCTAGCACAGATACGCAGTATTTT
TRBJ2-2 | TRBD2 | NA | TRBV28 | CASSVSVGTIFTGELFF | TGTGCCAGCAGTGTTTCTGTCGGGACTATTTTCACCGGGGAGCTGTTTTTT
TRBJ1-2 | TRBD1 | NA | TRBV9 | CASSFRTGSVDGYTF | TGTGCCAGCAGCTTCAGGACAGGGTCAGTAGATGGCTACACCTTC
TRBJ2-3 | TRBD2 | NA | TRBV7-3 | CASSLAGGRDTQYF | TGTGCCAGCAGCTTAGCGGGGGGGCGAGATACGCAGTATTTT
TRBJ2-1 | NA | NA | TRBV4-3 | CASSQDLLASYNEQFF | TGCGCCAGCAGCCAAGATCTACTAGCCTCCTACAATGAGCAGTTCTTC
TRBJ2-5 | NA | NA | TRBV1 | CTSSMGLAGVETQYF | TGCACCAGCAGCATGGGACTAGCGGGAGTGGAGACCCAGTACTTC
TRBJ2-2 | TRBD1 | NA | TRBV18 | CASSPTDRGRDTGELFF | TGTGCCAGCTCACCTACGGACAGGGGGCGCGACACCGGGGAGCTGTTTTTT
TRBJ2-7 | TRBD2 | NA | TRBV28 | CASSLNSGGAHGEQYF | TGTGCCAGCAGTTTAAATTCCGGGGGGGCGCATGGCGAGCAGTACTTC
TRBJ2-5 | NA | NA | TRBV18 | CASSPPGGFQETQYF | TGTGCCAGCTCACCACCGGGGGGATTCCAAGAGACCCAGTACTTC
TRBJ1-4 | TRBD1 | NA | TRBV4-3 | CASSPLTGGNEKLFF | TGCGCCAGCAGCCCCCTTACAGGGGGTAATGAAAAACTGTTTTTT
TRBJ1-1 | NA | once | TRBV21-1 | CASSKRAGGMNTEAFF | TGTGCCAGCAGCAAGAGGGCAGGGGGTATGAACACTGAAGCTTTCTTT
TRBJ2-2 | TRBD1 | few | TRBV5-8 | CASSLQGLNTGELFF | TGTGCCAGCAGCTTACAGGGGTTGAACACCGGGGAGCTGTTTTTT
TRBJ1-1 | NA | NA | TRBV5-8 | CASSHPQQAVSAFF | TGTGCCAGCAGCCACCCCCAACAGGCGGTATCAGCTTTCTTT
TRBJ1-6 | NA | NA | TRBV30 | CAWSRGTGGSPLHF | TGTGCCTGGAGCCGGGGGACCGGGGGTTCACCCCTCCACTTT
TRBJ2-7 | TRBD2 | NA | TRBV27 | CASSSLAGSYEQYF | TGTGCCAGCAGTTCACTAGCGGGCTCCTACGAGCAGTACTTC
TRBJ2-3 | NA | NA | TRBV5-1 | CASSLAVTNTDTQYF | TGCGCCAGCAGCTTGGCGGTGACTAACACAGATACGCAGTATTTT
TRBJ2-7 | TRBD2 | NA | TRBV20-1 | CSASTSGGLSEQYF | TGCAGTGCTAGTACTAGCGGGGGTCTCTCCGAGCAGTACTTC